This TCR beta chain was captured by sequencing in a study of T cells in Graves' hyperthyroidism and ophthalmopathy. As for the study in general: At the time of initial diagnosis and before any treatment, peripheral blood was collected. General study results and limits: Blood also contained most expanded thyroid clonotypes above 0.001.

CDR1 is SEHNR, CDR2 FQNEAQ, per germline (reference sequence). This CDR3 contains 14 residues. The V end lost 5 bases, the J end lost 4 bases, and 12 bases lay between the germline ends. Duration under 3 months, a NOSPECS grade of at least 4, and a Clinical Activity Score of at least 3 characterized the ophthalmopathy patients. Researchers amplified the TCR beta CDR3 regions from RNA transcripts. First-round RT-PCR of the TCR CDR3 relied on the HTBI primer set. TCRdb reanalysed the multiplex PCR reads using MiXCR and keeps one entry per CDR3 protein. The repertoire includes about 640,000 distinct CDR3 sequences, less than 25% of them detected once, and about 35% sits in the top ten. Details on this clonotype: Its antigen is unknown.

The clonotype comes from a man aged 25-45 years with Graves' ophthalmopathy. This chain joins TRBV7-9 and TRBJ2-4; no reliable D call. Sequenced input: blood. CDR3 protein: CASSPSGPKNIQYF. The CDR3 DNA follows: TGTGCCAGCAGCCCTTCCGGGCCGAAAAACATTCAGTACTTC. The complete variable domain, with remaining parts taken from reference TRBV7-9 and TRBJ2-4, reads DTGVSQNPRHKITKRGQNVTFRCDPISEHNRLYWYRQTLGQGPEFLTYFQNEAQLEKSRLLSDRFSAERPKGSFSTLEIQRTEQGDSAMYLCASSPSGPKNIQYFGAGTRLSVL.